Detailed here is one T cell receptor (beta chain). Its antigen is unknown. The record originates from a study of cytomegalovirus exposure and HLA in healthy donors. Whole-study findings and limits: Testing in vitro showed a few CMV-associated chains specific for CMV antigens.

Only in-frame clones appear in the TCRdb table, and some are missing; sequencing was by immunoSEQ multiplex PCR. The table shows over 110,000 clones, with around 90% occurring only once. Sequencing was done on a sample of PBMCs. The TCR sequence derives from a man younger than 30 in good health and CMV-seropositive.

Written as DNA, the CDR3 is TGTGCCAGTAGTATAGTAGGAGGGAACATCGACGAGCAGTACTTC. Protein sequence: CASSIVGGNIDEQYF. V usage is TRBV19 and J usage is TRBJ2-7, with D possibly TRBD2 on 6 matching bases. Per the germline V gene, CDR1 is LNHDA and CDR2 is SQIVND (reference sequence). V gave up 1 base and J gave up 5 bases, with 15 bases separating them. CDR3 length: 15 residues.